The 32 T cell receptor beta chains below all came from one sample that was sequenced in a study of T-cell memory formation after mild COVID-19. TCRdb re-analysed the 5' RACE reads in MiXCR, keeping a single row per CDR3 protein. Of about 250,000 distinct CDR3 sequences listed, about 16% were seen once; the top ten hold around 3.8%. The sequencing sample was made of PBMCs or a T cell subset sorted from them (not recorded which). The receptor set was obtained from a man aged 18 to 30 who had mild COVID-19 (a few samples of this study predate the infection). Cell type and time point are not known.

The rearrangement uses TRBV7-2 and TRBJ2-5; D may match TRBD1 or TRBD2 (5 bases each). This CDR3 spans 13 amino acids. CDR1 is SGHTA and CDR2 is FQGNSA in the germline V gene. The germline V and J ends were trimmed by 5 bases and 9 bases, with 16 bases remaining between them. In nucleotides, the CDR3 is TGTGCCAGCAGCATGGGACCCCAAAGGGCCCAGTACTTC. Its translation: CASSMGPQRAQYF.

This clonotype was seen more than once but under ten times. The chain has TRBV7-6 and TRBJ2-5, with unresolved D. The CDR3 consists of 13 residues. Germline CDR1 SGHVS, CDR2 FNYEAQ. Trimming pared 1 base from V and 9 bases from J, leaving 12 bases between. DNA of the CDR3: TGTGCCAGCAGCTTAGAACTCGGCGGCGCCCAGTACTTC. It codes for CASSLELGGAQYF. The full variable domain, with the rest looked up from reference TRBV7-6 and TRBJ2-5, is GAGVSQSPRYKVTKRGQDVALRCDPISGHVSLYWYRQALGQGPEFLTYFNYEAQQDKSGLPNDRFSAERPEGSISTLTIQRTEQRDSAMYRCASSLELGGAQYFGPGTRLLVL.

The CDR3: CASSQRGESHEKLFF. In DNA, the CDR3 is TGTGCCAGCAGCCAGCGCGGGGAGTCGCATGAAAAACTGTTTTTT. The genes are TRBV9 and TRBJ1-4; D uncertain. Germline V gene data show CDR1 as SGDLS and CDR2 as YYNGEE. This CDR3 has 15 amino acids. The V end lost 4 bases, the J end lost 6 bases, and 16 bases lay between the germline ends.

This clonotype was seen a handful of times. The CDR3 region has the DNA TGTGCCAGCAGTTACCCTCAGGGAGGGGAGTATGGCTACACCTTC. Encoded protein: CASSYPQGGEYGYTF. This chain connects TRBV6-2 or TRBV6-3 to TRBJ1-2, with TRBD1 as a possible D gene (5 bases). The germline gives CDR1 MNHEY, CDR2 SVGEGT. This CDR3 has 15 amino acids. Deletions cut 2 bases from V and 5 bases from J, with 15 bases between.

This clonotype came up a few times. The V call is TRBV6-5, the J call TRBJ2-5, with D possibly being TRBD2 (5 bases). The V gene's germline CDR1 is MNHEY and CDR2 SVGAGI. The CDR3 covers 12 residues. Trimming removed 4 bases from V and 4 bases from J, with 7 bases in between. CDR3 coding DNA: TGTGCCAGCAGTTTTGAGGGAGAGACCCAGTACTTC. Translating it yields CASSFEGETQYF.

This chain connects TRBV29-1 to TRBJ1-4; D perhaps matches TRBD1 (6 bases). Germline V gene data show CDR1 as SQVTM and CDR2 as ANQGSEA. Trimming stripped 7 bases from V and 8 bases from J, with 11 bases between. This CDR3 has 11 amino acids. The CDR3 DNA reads TGCAGCGGAGGGGGAGAGGAAAAACTGTTTTTT. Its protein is CSGGGEEKLFF.

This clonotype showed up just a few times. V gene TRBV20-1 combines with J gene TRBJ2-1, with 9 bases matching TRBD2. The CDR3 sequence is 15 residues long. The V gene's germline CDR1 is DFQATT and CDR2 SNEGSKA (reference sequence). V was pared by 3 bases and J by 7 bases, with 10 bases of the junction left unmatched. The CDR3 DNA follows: TGCAGTGCTAGCTTGCCAGCGGGGGGAACAAATGAGCAGTTCTTC. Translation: CSASLPAGGTNEQFF.

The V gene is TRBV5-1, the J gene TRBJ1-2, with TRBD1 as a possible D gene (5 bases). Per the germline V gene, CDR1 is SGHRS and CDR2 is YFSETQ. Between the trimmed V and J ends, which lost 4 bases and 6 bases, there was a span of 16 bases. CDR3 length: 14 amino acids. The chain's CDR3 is CASSPGPGSNGYTF. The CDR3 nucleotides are TGCGCCAGCAGCCCGGGACCGGGATCTAATGGCTACACCTTC.

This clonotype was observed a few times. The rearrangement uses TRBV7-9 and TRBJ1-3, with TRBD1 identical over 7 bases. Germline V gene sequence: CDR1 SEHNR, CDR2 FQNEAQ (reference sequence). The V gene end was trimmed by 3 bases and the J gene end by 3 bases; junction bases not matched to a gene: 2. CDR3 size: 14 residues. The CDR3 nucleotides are TGTGCCAGCAGCTTCACAGGGGTTGGAAACACCATATATTTT. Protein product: CASSFTGVGNTIYF.

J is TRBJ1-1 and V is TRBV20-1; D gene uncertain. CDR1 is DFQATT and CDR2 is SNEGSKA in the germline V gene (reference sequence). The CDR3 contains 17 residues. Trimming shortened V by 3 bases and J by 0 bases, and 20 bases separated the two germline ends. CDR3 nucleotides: TGCAGTGCTAGTTGGACGGTCGATGGGAACTTGAACACTGAAGCTTTCTTT. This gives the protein CSASWTVDGNLNTEAFF.

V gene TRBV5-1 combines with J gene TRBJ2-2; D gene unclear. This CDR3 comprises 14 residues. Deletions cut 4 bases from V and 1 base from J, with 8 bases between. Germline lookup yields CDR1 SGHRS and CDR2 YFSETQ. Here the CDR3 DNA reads TGCGCCAGCAGCCCCCCACTGAACACCGGGGAGCTGTTTTTT. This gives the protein CASSPPLNTGELFF.

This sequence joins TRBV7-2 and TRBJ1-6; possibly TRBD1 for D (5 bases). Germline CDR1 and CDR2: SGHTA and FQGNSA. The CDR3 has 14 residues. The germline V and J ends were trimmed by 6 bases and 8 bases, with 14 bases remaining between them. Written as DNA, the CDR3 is TGTGCCAGCAGGGCTACGGGGGGTTATTCACCCCTCCACTTT. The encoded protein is CASRATGGYSPLHF.

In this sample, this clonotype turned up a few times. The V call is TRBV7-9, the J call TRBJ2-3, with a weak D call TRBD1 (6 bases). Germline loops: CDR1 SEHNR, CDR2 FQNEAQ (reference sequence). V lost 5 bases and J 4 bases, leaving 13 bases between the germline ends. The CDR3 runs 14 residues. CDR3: CASSISGGADTQYF. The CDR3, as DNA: TGTGCCAGCAGCATCAGTGGGGGCGCAGATACGCAGTATTTT.

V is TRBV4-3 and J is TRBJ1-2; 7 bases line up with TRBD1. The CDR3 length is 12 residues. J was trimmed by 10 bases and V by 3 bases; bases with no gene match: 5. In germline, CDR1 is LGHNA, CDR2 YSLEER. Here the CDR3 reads CASSHHTGDYTF. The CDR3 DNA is TGCGCCAGCAGCCATCACACAGGGGACTACACCTTC.

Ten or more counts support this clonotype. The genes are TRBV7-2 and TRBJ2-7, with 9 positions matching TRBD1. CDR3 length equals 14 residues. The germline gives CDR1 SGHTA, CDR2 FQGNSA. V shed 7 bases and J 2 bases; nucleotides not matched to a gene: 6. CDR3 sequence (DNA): TGTGCCAGCAAACCGGGACAGGGCCCCTACGAGCAGTACTTC. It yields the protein CASKPGQGPYEQYF. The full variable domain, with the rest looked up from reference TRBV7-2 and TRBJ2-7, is GAGVSQSPSNKVTEKGKDVELRCDPISGHTALYWYRQSLGQGLEFLIYFQGNSAPDKSGLPSDRFSAERTGGSVSTLTIQRTQQEDSAVYLCASKPGQGPYEQYFGPGTRLTVT.

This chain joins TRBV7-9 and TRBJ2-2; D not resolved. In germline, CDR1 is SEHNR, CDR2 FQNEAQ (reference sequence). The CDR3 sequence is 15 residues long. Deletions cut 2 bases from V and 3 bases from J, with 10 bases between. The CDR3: CASSLYLRYTGELFF. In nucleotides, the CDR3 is TGTGCCAGCAGCTTATACCTGAGGTACACCGGGGAGCTGTTTTTT.

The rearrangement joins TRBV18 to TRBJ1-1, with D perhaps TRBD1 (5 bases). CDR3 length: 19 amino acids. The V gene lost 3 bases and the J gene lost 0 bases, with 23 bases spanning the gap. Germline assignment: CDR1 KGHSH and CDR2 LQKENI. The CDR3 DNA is TGTGCCAGCTCACCCCCCCCCTCCGACGCGGGGGATCTGAACACTGAAGCTTTCTTT. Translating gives CASSPPPSDAGDLNTEAFF.

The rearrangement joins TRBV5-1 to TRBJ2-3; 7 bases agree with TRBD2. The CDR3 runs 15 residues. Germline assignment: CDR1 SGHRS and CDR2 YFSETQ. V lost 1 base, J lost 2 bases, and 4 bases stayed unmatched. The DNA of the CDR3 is TGCGCCAGCAGCTTGCCAGCGGGGACCACAGATACGCAGTATTTT. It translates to CASSLPAGTTDTQYF.

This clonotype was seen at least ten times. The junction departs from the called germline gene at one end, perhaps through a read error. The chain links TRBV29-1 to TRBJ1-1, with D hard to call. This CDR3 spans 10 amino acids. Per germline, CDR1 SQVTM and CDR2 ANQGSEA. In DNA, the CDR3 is TGCAGTGTTGAGGTGGCTGAAGCTTTCTTT. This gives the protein CSVEVAEAFF.

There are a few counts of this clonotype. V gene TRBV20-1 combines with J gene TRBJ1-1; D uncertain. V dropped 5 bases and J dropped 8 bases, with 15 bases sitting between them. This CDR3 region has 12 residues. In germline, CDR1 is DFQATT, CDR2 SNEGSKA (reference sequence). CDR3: CSAANPTEEAFF. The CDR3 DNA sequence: TGCAGTGCTGCCAACCCCACAGAAGAAGCTTTCTTT.

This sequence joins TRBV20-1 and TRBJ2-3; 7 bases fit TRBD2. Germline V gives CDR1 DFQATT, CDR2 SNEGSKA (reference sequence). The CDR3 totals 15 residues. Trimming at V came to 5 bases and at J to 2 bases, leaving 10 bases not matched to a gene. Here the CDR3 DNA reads TGCAGTGCTCGTCTAAGGGACTACGACACAGATACGCAGTATTTT. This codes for CSARLRDYDTDTQYF.

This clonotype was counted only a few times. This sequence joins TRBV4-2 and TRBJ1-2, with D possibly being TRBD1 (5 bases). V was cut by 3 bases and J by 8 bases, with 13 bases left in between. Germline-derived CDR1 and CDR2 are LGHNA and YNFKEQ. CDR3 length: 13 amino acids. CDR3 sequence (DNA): TGTGCCAGCAGCCACGCACAGGTAGAGGGCTACACCTTC. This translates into CASSHAQVEGYTF.

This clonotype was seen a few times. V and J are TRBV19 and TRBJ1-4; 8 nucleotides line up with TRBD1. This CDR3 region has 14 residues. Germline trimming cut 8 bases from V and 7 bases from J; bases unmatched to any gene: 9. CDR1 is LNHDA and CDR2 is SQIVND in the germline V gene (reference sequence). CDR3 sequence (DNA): TGTGCCAGTCGTCTCTACAGGGGGTCTGAAAAACTGTTTTTT. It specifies CASRLYRGSEKLFF.

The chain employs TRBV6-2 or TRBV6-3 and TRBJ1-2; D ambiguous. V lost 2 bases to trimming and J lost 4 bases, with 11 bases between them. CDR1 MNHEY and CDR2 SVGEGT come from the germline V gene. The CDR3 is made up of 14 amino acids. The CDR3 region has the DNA TGTGCCAGCAGTTACACGCCAGCCCTCTATGGCTACACCTTC. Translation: CASSYTPALYGYTF.

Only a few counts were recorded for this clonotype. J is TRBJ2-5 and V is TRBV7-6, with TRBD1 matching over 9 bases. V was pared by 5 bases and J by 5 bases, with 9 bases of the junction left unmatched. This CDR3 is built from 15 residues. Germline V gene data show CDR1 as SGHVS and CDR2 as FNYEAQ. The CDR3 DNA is TGTGCCAGCAGCCCCCACAGGGGGCTGACGGAGACCCAGTACTTC. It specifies CASSPHRGLTETQYF.

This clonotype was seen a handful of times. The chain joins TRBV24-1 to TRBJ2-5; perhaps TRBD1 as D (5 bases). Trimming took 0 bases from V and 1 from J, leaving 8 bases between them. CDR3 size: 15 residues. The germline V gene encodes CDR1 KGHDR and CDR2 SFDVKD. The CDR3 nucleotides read TGTGCCACCAGTGATTTGACAGGATTCCAAGAGACCCAGTACTTC. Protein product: CATSDLTGFQETQYF.

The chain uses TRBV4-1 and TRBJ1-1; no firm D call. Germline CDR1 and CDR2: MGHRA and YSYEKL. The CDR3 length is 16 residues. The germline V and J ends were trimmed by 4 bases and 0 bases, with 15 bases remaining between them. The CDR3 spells CASSPPLRPMNTEAFF. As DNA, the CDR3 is TGCGCCAGCAGCCCACCCCTTAGGCCCATGAACACTGAAGCTTTCTTT.

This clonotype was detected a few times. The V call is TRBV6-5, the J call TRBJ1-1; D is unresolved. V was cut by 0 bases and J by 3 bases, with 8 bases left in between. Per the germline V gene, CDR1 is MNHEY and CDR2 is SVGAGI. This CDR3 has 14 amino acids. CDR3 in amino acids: CASSYSTGYTEAFF. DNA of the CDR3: TGTGCCAGCAGTTACTCGACGGGCTACACTGAAGCTTTCTTT.

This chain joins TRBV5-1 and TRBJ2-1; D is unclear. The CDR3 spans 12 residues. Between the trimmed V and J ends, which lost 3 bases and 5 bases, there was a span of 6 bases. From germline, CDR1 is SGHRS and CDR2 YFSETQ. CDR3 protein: CASSYYDNEQFF. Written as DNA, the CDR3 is TGCGCCAGCAGCTACTACGACAATGAGCAGTTCTTC. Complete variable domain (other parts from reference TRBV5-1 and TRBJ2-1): KAGVTQTPRYLIKTRGQQVTLSCSPISGHRSVSWYQQTPGQGLQFLFEYFSETQRNKGNFPGRFSGRQFSNSRSEMNVSTLELGDSALYLCASSYYDNEQFFGPGTRLTVL.

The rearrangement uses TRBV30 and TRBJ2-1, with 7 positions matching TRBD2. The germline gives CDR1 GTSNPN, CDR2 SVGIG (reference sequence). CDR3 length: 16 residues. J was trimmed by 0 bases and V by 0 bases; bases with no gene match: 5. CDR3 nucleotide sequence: TGTGCCTGGAGTGTACCAGCGGGGCGCTCCTACAATGAGCAGTTCTTC. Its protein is CAWSVPAGRSYNEQFF.

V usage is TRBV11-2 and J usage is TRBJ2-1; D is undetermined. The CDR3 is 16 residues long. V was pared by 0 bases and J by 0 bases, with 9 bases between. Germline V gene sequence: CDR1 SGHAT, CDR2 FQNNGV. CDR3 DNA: TGTGCCAGCAGCTTAGATCACCAGGACTCCTACAATGAGCAGTTCTTC. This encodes CASSLDHQDSYNEQFF.

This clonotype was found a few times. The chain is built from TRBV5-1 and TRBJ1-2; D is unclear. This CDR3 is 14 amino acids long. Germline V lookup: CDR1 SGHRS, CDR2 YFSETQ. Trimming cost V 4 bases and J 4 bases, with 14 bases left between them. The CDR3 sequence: CASSLLDASYGYTF. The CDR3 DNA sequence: TGCGCCAGCAGCCTCCTGGACGCTTCCTATGGCTACACCTTC. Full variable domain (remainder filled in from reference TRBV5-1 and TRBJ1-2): KAGVTQTPRYLIKTRGQQVTLSCSPISGHRSVSWYQQTPGQGLQFLFEYFSETQRNKGNFPGRFSGRQFSNSRSEMNVSTLELGDSALYLCASSLLDASYGYTFGSGTRLTVV.